The 14 T cell receptor beta chains listed next were all sequenced from one sample in a study of blood T cell repertoires in COVID-19. Libraries were prepared by immunoSEQ multiplex PCR; TCRdb keeps only in-frame clonotypes and omits some of them. The table shows more than 200,000 clones, with roughly four fifths occurring only once. Sequenced sample: peripheral blood. These receptors were obtained from an elderly woman with COVID-19, enrolled during active disease.

This clone was recorded once. The chain has TRBV6-6 and TRBJ1-1; no clear D gene. The germline V gene encodes CDR1 MNHNY and CDR2 SVGAGI (reference sequence). Trimming removed 5 bases at V and 5 bases at J, with 15 bases between. The CDR3 is 14 residues long. DNA for the CDR3: TGTGCCAGCAGTCCCGGGTCTACGGGGACTGAAGCTTTCTTT. This sequence encodes CASSPGSTGTEAFF.

The J gene is TRBJ1-1, the V gene TRBV18; TRBD1 aligns across 8 bases. Germline CDR1 is KGHSH and CDR2 is LQKENI. Unmatched junction bases numbered 7, after V lost 3 bases and J lost 1 base. The CDR3 has 16 amino acids. CDR3 coding DNA: TGTGCCAGCTCACCGATGGCAGGGGGCTCGAACACTGAAGCTTTCTTT. Amino acid sequence: CASSPMAGGSNTEAFF.

In this sample, this clone turned up once. CDR3 in amino acids: CATSDSRDRAQETQYF. CDR3 DNA sequence: TGTGCCACCAGTGATTCCAGGGACAGGGCTCAAGAGACCCAGTACTTC. The genes are TRBV24-1 and TRBJ2-5, with 9 bases aligning to TRBD1. The CDR3 is 16 residues long. Germline V gives CDR1 KGHDR, CDR2 SFDVKD. The V gene end was trimmed by 2 bases and the J gene end by 2 bases; junction bases not matched to a gene: 5.

J is TRBJ1-2 and V is TRBV28, with unresolved D. The germline V gene encodes CDR1 MDHEN and CDR2 SYDVKM. Trimming pared 6 bases from V and 0 bases from J, leaving 8 bases between. The CDR3 extends over 13 amino acids. CDR3 bases: TGTGCCAGCAGAGTATCAGCTAACTATGGCTACACCTTC. Amino acids: CASRVSANYGYTF.

V usage is TRBV3-1 (or the pseudogene TRBV3-2) and J usage is TRBJ1-2, with 9 bases fitting TRBD1. The CDR3 covers 14 residues. The trim removed 5 bases at V and 6 bases at J, leaving 7 bases unmatched. Germline V gives CDR1 LGHDT, CDR2 YNNKEL (reference sequence). Written as DNA, the CDR3 is TGTGCCAGCAGCTATACCGGGACAGGGCATGGCTACACCTTC. Amino acid sequence: CASSYTGTGHGYTF.

The V call is TRBV2, the J call TRBJ2-7, with a weak D call TRBD2 (6 bases). The CDR3 is 14 residues long. V was cut by 5 bases and J by 7 bases, with 18 bases left in between. Germline V gene lookup returns CDR1 SNHLY and CDR2 FYNNEI. The CDR3 sequence: CASSRRVWGDEQYF. CDR3 nucleotides: TGTGCCAGCAGTCGAAGGGTTTGGGGGGATGAGCAGTACTTC.

In its sample, this clone was seen once. V and J are TRBV19 and TRBJ1-1; 8 bases align to TRBD1. Germline CDR1 reads LNHDA; CDR2 reads SQIVND (reference sequence). Germline trimming cut 6 bases from V and 11 bases from J; bases unmatched to any gene: 14. The CDR3 spans 14 residues. The CDR3 nucleotides are TGTGCCAGTAGATCGAGGGGGCAGGGGGCTAGGGCTTTCTTT. This translates into CASRSRGQGARAFF.

This rearrangement joins TRBV27 to TRBJ1-1; TRBD1 is a possible D gene (5 bases). Trimming stripped 6 bases from V and 6 bases from J, with 17 bases between. This CDR3 region has 14 residues. CDR1 and CDR2 (germline): MNHEY, SMNVEV (reference sequence). The CDR3 here is CASSRFQGRAEAFF. The DNA for the CDR3 is TGTGCCAGCAGCAGATTTCAGGGTAGAGCTGAAGCTTTCTTT.

The chain links TRBV5-6 to TRBJ1-1, with 9 bases matching TRBD1. This CDR3 contains 15 residues. V was clipped by 0 bases and J by 6 bases; unmatched bases: 6. In germline, CDR1 is SGHDT, CDR2 YYEEEE. The CDR3 loop is CASSLGDRDNAEAFF. DNA of the CDR3: TGTGCCAGCAGCTTGGGGGACAGGGACAACGCTGAAGCTTTCTTT.

This chain joins TRBV5-1 and TRBJ1-4; TRBD1 agrees at 10 bases. The CDR3 extends over 15 amino acids. Looked up from germline, CDR1 is SGHRS and CDR2 is YFSETQ. With V trimmed by 0 bases and J by 12 bases, 8 bases remained unmatched. The CDR3 spells CASSLVGTGAGELFF. DNA for the CDR3: TGCGCCAGCAGCTTGGTCGGGACAGGGGCCGGGGAACTGTTTTTT.

The gene calls are TRBV5-4 and TRBJ1-2; 9 positions match TRBD1. There are 15 residues in the CDR3. V dropped 3 bases and J dropped 8; count of bases not matched to a gene: 11. In germline, CDR1 is SGHNT, CDR2 YYREEE (reference sequence). CDR3 nucleotide sequence: TGTGCCAGCAGCTCACTTACACAGGGGGCGAAGGGCTACACCTTC. Translated: CASSSLTQGAKGYTF.

The J gene is TRBJ1-2, the V gene TRBV28, with a weak D call TRBD1 (5 bases). Trimming left V 6 bases short and J 4 bases short, with 18 bases between. CDR3 length: 15 amino acids. The germline V gene encodes CDR1 MDHEN and CDR2 SYDVKM. The CDR3 here is CASRSGMGFVYGYTF. The CDR3 nucleotides read TGTGCCAGCAGATCAGGGATGGGGTTTGTCTATGGCTACACCTTC.

The chain carries TRBV29-1 and TRBJ1-1; the D is unclear. Between the trimmed V and J ends, which lost 8 bases and 2 bases, there was a span of 9 bases. Per the germline V gene, CDR1 is SQVTM and CDR2 is ANQGSEA. The CDR3 loop spans 11 amino acids. The chain's CDR3 is CSSTVNTEAFF. DNA of the CDR3: TGCAGCTCTACAGTTAACACTGAAGCTTTCTTT. The entire variable domain, with the rest obtained from reference TRBV29-1 and TRBJ1-1, is as follows: SAVISQKPSRDICQRGTSLTIQCQVDSQVTMMFWYRQQPGQSLTLIATANQGSEATYESGFVIDKFPISRPNLTFSTLTVSNMSPEDSSIYLCSSTVNTEAFFGQGTRLTVV.

This clone was counted a single time. The rearrangement links TRBV10-3 to TRBJ2-7, with D possibly TRBD1 on 6 matching bases. V was shortened by 5 bases and J by 3 bases, with 20 bases between the two germline ends. Per the germline V gene, CDR1 is ENHRY and CDR2 is SYGVKD. The CDR3 is 16 amino acids. The CDR3 nucleotides read TGTGCCATCAGTCCTCTAGCACAGGGAAGCCACTACGAGCAGTACTTC. It yields the protein CAISPLAQGSHYEQYF.